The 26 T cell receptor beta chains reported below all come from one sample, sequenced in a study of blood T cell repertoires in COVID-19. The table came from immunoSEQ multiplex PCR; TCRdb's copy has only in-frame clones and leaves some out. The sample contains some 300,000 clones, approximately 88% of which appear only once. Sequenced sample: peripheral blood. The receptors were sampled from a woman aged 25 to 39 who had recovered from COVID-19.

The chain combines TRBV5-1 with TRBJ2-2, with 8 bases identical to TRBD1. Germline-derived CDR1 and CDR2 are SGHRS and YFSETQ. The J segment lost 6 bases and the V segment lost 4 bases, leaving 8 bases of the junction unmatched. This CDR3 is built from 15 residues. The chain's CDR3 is CASSNGQGVPGELFF. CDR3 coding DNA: TGCGCCAGCAGCAACGGACAGGGAGTTCCCGGGGAGCTGTTTTTT.

CDR3 in amino acids: CASSQGNSGNTIYF. The CDR3 DNA is TGTGCCAGCAGTCAGGGTAACTCTGGAAACACCATATATTTT. The rearrangement uses TRBV2 and TRBJ1-3; tentative D call: TRBD1 (5 bases). Between the trimmed V and J ends, which lost 5 bases and 0 bases, there was a span of 8 bases. The CDR3 contains 14 residues. The V gene's germline CDR1 is SNHLY and CDR2 FYNNEI.

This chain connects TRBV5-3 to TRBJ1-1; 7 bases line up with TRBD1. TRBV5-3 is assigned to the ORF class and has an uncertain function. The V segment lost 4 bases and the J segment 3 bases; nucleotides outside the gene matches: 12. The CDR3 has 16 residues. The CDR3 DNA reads TGTGCCAGAAGCCCGGGCATGACAGGGTGGGACACTGAAGCTTTCTTT. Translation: CARSPGMTGWDTEAFF.

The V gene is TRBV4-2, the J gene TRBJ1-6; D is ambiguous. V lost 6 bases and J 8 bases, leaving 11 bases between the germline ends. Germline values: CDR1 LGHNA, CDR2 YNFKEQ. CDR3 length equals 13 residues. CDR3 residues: CASRKTRDSPLHF. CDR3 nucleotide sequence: TGTGCCAGCAGGAAGACTAGGGATTCACCCCTCCACTTT.

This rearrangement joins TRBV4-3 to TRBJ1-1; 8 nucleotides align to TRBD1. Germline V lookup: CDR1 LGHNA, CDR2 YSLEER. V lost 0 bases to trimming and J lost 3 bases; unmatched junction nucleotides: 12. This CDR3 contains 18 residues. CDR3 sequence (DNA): TGCGCCAGCAGCCAAGATGCCTTGGACAGGGAGGCATACACTGAAGCTTTCTTT. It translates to CASSQDALDREAYTEAFF.

The CDR3 DNA reads TGTGCCATCAGTGGAGCAGACAGGCCAGATACGCAGTATTTT. This codes for CAISGADRPDTQYF. The J gene is TRBJ2-3, the V gene TRBV10-3, with D possibly being TRBD1 (6 bases). V was cut by 4 bases and J by 4 bases, with 12 bases left in between. Germline V gives CDR1 ENHRY, CDR2 SYGVKD. The CDR3 runs to 14 residues.

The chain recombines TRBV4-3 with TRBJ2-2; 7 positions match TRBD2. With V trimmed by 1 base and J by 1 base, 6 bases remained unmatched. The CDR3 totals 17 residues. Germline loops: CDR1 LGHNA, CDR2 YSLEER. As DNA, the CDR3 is TGCGCCAGCAGCCAAGCCCGCGCGGGGGAGAACACCGGGGAGCTGTTTTTT. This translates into CASSQARAGENTGELFF.

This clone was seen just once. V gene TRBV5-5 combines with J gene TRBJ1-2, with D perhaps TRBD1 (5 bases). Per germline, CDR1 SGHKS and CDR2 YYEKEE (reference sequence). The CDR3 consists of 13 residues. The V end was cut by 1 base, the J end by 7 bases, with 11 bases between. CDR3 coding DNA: TGTGCCAGCAGCTTGAATAGGGGCGGTGGCTACACCTTC. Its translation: CASSLNRGGGYTF.

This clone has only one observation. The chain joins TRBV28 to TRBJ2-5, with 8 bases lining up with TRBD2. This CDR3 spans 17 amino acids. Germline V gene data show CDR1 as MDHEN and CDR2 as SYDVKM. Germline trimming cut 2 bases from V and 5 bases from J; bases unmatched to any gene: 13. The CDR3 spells CASSLGLGGGPRETQYF. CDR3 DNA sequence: TGTGCCAGCAGTTTAGGGTTGGGCGGGGGGCCGAGGGAGACCCAGTACTTC.

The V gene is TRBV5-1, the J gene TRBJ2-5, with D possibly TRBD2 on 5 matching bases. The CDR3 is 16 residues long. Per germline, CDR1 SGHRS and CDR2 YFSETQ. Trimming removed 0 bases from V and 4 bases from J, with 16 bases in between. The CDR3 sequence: CASSLASRTRGETQYF. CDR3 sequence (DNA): TGCGCCAGCAGCTTGGCATCCCGGACTCGGGGAGAGACCCAGTACTTC.

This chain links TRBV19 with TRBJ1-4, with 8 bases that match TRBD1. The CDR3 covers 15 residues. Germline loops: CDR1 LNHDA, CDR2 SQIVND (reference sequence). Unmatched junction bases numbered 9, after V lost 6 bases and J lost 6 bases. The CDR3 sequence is CASSHQGATDEKLFF. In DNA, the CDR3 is TGTGCCAGTAGCCACCAGGGGGCTACGGATGAAAAACTGTTTTTT. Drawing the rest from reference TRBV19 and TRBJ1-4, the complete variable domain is DGGITQSPKYLFRKEGQNVTLSCEQNLNHDAMYWYRQDPGQGLRLIYYSQIVNDFQKGDIAEGYSVSREKKESFPLTVTSAQKNPTAFYLCASSHQGATDEKLFFGSGTQLSVL.

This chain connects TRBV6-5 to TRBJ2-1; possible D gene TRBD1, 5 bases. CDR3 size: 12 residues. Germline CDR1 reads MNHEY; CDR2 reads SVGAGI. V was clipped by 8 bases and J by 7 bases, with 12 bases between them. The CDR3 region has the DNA TGTGCCAGCTATACCCAGGGTAATGAGCAGTTCTTC. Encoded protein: CASYTQGNEQFF.

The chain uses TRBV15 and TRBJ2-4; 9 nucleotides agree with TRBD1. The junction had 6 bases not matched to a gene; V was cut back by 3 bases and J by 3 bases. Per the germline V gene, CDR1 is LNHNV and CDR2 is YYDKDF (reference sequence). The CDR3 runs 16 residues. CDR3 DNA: TGTGCCACCAGCAGCACACCGACAGGGGGCAAAAACATTCAGTACTTC. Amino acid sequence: CATSSTPTGGKNIQYF. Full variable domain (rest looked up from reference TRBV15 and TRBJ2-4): DAMVIQNPRYQVTQFGKPVTLSCSQTLNHNVMYWYQQKSSQAPKLLFHYYDKDFNNEADTPDNFQSRRPNTSFCFLDIRSPGLGDTAMYLCATSSTPTGGKNIQYFGAGTRLSVL.

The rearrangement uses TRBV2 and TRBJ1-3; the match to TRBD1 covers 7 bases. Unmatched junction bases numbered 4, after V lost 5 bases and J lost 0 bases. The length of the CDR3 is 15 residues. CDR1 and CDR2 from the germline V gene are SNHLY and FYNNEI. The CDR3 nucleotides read TGTGCCAGCAGTAAGGGACAGATCTCTGGAAACACCATATATTTT. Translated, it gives CASSKGQISGNTIYF.

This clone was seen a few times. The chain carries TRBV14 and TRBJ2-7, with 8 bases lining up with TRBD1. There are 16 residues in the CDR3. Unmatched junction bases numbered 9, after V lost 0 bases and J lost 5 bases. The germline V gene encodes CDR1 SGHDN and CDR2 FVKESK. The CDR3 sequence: CASSQEGRTGYNEQYF. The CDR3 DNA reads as TGTGCCAGCAGCCAAGAGGGCCGGACAGGGTATAACGAGCAGTACTTC.

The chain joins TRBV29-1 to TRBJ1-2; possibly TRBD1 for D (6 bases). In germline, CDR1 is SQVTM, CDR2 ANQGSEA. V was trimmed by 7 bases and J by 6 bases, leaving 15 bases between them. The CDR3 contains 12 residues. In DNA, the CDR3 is TGCAGCGGCGATGCCAGGGGAGATGGCTACACCTTC. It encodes CSGDARGDGYTF. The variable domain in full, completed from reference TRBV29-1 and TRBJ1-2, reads SAVISQKPSRDICQRGTSLTIQCQVDSQVTMMFWYRQQPGQSLTLIATANQGSEATYESGFVIDKFPISRPNLTFSTLTVSNMSPEDSSIYLCSGDARGDGYTFGSGTRLTVV.

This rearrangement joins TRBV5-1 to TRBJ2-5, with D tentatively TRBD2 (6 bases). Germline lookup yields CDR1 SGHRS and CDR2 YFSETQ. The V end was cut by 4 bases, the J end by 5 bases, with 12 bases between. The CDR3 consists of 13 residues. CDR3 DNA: TGCGCCAGCAGCCTTCTAGGGAGGGAGACCCAGTACTTC. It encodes CASSLLGRETQYF. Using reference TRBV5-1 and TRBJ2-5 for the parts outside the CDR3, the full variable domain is KAGVTQTPRYLIKTRGQQVTLSCSPISGHRSVSWYQQTPGQGLQFLFEYFSETQRNKGNFPGRFSGRQFSNSRSEMNVSTLELGDSALYLCASSLLGRETQYFGPGTRLLVL.

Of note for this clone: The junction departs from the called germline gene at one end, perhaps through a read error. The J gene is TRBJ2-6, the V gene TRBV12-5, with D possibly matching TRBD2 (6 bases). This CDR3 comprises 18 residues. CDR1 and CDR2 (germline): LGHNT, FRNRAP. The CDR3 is CASGLAQDGGSGANVLTF. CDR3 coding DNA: TGTGCTAGTGGTTTGGCTCAGGACGGAGGGTCTGGGGCCAACGTCTTGACTTTC.

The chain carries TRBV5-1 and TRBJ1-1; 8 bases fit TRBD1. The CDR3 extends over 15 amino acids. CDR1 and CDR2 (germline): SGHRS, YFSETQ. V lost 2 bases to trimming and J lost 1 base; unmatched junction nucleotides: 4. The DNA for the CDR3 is TGCGCCAGCAGCTTATCCGGACAGGGGAACACTGAAGCTTTCTTT. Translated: CASSLSGQGNTEAFF.

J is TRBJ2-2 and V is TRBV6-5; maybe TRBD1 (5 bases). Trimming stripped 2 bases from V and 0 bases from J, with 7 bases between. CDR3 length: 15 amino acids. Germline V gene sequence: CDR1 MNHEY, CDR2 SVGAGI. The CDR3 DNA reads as TGTGCCAGCAGTTACAGGGGCCCGAACACCGGGGAGCTGTTTTTT. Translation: CASSYRGPNTGELFF.

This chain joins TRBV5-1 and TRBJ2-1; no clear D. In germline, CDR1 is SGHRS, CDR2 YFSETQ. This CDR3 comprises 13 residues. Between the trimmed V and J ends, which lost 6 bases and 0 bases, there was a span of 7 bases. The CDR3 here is CASKSDSYNEQFF. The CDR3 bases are TGCGCCAGCAAGTCAGACTCCTACAATGAGCAGTTCTTC.

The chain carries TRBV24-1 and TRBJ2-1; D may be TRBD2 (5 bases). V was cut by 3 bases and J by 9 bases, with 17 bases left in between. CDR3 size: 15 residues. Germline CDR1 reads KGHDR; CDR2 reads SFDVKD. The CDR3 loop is CATSDRIEGRGEQFF. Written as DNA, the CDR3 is TGTGCCACCAGTGATCGGATAGAGGGTCGGGGTGAGCAGTTCTTC.

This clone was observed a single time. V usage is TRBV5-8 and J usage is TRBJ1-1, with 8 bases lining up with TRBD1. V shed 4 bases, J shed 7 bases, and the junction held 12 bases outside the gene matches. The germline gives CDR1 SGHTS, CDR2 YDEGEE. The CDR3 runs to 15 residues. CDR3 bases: TGTGCCAGCAGCAACCCGGGACAGGCCTCAGATGAAGCTTTCTTT. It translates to CASSNPGQASDEAFF.

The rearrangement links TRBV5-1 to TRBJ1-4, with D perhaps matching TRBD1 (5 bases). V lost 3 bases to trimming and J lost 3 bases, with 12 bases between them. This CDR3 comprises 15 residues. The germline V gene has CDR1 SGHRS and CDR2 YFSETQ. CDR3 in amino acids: CASSSLAGANEKLFF. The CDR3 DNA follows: TGCGCCAGCAGCTCACTAGCGGGGGCTAATGAAAAACTGTTTTTT.

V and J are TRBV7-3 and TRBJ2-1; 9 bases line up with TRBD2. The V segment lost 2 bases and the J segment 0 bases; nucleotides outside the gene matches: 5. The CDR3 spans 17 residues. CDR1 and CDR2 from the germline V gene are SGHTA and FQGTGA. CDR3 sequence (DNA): TGTGCCAGCAGCTTATTTGCGGGGGGGAACTCCTACAATGAGCAGTTCTTC. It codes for CASSLFAGGNSYNEQFF.

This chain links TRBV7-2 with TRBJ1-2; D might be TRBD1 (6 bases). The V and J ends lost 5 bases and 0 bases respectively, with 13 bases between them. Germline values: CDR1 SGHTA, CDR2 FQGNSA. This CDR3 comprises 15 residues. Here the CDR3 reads CASSLTQGTNYGYTF. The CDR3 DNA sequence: TGTGCCAGCAGCCTAACTCAGGGGACTAACTATGGCTACACCTTC.